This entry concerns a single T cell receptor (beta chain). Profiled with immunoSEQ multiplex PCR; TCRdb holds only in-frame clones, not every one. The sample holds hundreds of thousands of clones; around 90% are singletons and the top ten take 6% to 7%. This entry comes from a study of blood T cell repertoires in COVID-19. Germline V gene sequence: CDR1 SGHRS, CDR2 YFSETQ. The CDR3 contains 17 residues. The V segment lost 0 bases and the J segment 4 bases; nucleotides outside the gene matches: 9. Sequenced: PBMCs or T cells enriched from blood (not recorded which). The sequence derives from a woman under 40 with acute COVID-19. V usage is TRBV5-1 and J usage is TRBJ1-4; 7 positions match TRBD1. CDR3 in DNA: TGCGCCAGCAGCTTGGCCCTCCGACAGGGCGATAATGAAAAACTGTTTTTT. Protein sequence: CASSLALRQGDNEKLFF.